Listed here are 6 T cell receptor beta chains from one sample, sequenced in a study of blood T cell repertoires in COVID-19. Sequencing used immunoSEQ multiplex PCR; TCRdb keeps in-frame clones, though not all of them. The sample lists approximately 360,000 clones; roughly four fifths were seen once. The sample taken for sequencing was PBMCs or T cells enriched from blood (not recorded which). The source is a woman aged 50 to 60 who had recovered from COVID-19.

The gene calls are TRBV3-1 (or the pseudogene TRBV3-2) and TRBJ2-7, with 10 bases lining up with TRBD1. The germline V gene encodes CDR1 LGHDT and CDR2 YNNKEL (reference sequence). CDR3 length equals 16 residues. The J segment lost 5 bases and the V segment lost 0 bases, leaving 7 bases of the junction unmatched. CDR3 bases: TGTGCCAGCAGCCAAGATGGGGGGACAGGGGTGAACGAGCAGTACTTC. The encoded protein is CASSQDGGTGVNEQYF.

The genes are TRBV18 and TRBJ2-3; D remains unclear. V gave up 2 bases and J gave up 2 bases, with 11 bases separating them. CDR3 size: 15 residues. Per the germline V gene, CDR1 is KGHSH and CDR2 is LQKENI. The CDR3 sequence: CASSPSLLPTDTQYF. CDR3 coding DNA: TGTGCCAGCTCACCATCGCTACTCCCCACAGATACGCAGTATTTT.

The chain recombines TRBV5-6 with TRBJ1-2; the D gene is possibly TRBD1 (5 bases). V lost 1 base to trimming and J lost 8 bases, with 15 bases between them. Looked up from germline, CDR1 is SGHDT and CDR2 is YYEEEE. The CDR3 is 14 amino acids. CDR3 region: CASSLLGRGEGYTF. As DNA, the CDR3 is TGTGCCAGCAGCTTGCTGGGGAGGGGCGAGGGCTACACCTTC.

The rearrangement uses TRBV19 and TRBJ2-2, with 10 bases that match TRBD2. Germline V gene lookup returns CDR1 LNHDA and CDR2 SQIVND (reference sequence). CDR3 length: 16 residues. V shed 7 bases and J 0 bases; nucleotides not matched to a gene: 5. In DNA, the CDR3 is TGTGCCAGTAAGGGTCTAGCGGGAGCGAACACCGGGGAGCTGTTTTTT. Protein sequence: CASKGLAGANTGELFF.

A single count supports this clone. The V gene is TRBV18, the J gene TRBJ1-5; possible D gene TRBD1, 6 bases. CDR1 and CDR2 from the germline V gene are KGHSH and LQKENI. The CDR3 consists of 17 residues. Deletions cut 6 bases from V and 2 bases from J, with 20 bases between. The CDR3 reads CASSRTAGATGNQPQHF. The CDR3 bases are TGTGCCAGCTCTAGAACCGCGGGGGCCACGGGCAATCAGCCCCAGCATTTT.

The chain is built from TRBV4-3 and TRBJ2-3; D gene ambiguous. V lost 2 bases and J lost 0, with 9 bases in between. Germline-derived CDR1 and CDR2 are LGHNA and YSLEER. This CDR3 contains 15 residues. The CDR3 nucleotides read TGCGCCAGCAGCCAATCCCCATTTAGCACAGATACGCAGTATTTT. It translates to CASSQSPFSTDTQYF.